This T cell receptor beta chain was captured by sequencing in a study of blood T cell repertoires in COVID-19. Study context: Samples representing acute and convalescent COVID-19 were sourced from the United States, Italy and Spain. The analysed material was cDNA or gDNA that came from T cells, B-cell-depleted T cells, or PBMCs.

Germline V gene data show CDR1 as LNHDA and CDR2 as SQIVND (reference sequence). The V and J ends lost 3 bases and 8 bases, in that order; junction bases with no gene match: 5. The CDR3 has 13 residues. The table came from immunoSEQ multiplex PCR; TCRdb's copy has only in-frame clones and leaves some out. The table lists tens of thousands of clones, around 90% of them singletons. Sequencing was done on a sample of peripheral blood. This chain connects TRBV19 to TRBJ1-2; 8 bases match TRBD1. The receptor comes from a man aged 60 to 75 with acute or convalescent COVID-19. CDR3 protein: CASSIDRGSGYTF. The CDR3 DNA reads TGTGCCAGTAGTATCGACAGGGGAAGCGGCTACACCTTC.